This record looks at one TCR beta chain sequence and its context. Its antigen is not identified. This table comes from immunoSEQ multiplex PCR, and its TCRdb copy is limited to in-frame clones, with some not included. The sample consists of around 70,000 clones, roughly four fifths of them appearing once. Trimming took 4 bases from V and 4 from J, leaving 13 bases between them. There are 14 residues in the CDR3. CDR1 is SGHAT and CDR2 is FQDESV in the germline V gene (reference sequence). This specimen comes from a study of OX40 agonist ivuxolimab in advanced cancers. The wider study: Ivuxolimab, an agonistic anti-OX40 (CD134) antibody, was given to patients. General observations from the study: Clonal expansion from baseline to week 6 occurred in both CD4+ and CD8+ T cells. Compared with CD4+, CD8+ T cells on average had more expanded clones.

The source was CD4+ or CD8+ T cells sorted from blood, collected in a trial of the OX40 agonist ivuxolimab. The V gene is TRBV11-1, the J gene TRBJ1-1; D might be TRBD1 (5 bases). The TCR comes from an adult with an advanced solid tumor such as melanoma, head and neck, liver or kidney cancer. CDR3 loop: CASSSRGESTEAFF. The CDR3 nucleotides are TGTGCCAGCAGCTCCCGGGGGGAAAGCACTGAAGCTTTCTTT.